These T cell receptor beta chains were read from a single sample in a study of long-term antiretroviral therapy in people with HIV. Sequenced by immunoSEQ multiplex PCR; TCRdb stores in-frame clones only, minus some. The repertoire holds 40,000 to 60,000 clones, with around 80% as singletons. This specimen consisted of unsorted PBMCs, obtained 0.8 years after starting antiretroviral therapy. The receptors were gathered from a woman between 18 and 30 years old with HIV. Both conserved end residues are part of each CDR3. A D gene is named only where the DNA matches it firmly. The size of a clone is reported for some rows only, either as once, few or many, or as a class for expanded clones.

TRBV28,.,TRBJ1-1,.,TGTGCCAGCAGTTTTTCCAGGGGCGCTGAAGCTTTCTTT,CASSFSRGAEAFF
TRBV7-9,TRBD2,TRBJ2-1,once,TGTGCCAGCAGCTCCTGGGCGGGAGGGACGTACAATGAGCAGTTCTTC,CASSSWAGGTYNEQFF
TRBV5-4,.,TRBJ1-5,few,TGTGCCAGCAGCTTGGAGGGACAAGCAGCTCAGCCCCAGCATTTT,CASSLEGQAAQPQHF
TRBV19,.,TRBJ1-3,.,TGTGCCAGTACCTCAGGAGGGGCCCGCTCTGGAAACACCATATATTTT,CASTSGGARSGNTIYF
TRBV5-4,.,TRBJ1-2,.,TGTGCCAGCAGCAGTTTCAGGGACGTAGGCTACACCTTC,CASSSFRDVGYTF
TRBV25-1,TRBD1,TRBJ2-1,.,TGTGCCAGCCACAGGGACAGGGTCAATGAGCAGTTCTTC,CASHRDRVNEQFF
TRBV7-3,.,TRBJ2-1,.,TGTGCCAGCAGCTTCGCGCTAAGCAATGAGCAGTTCTTC,CASSFALSNEQFF
TRBV4-3,TRBD2,TRBJ2-3,.,TGCGCCAGCAGCCAAGATGATAGCGGGAGCCACACAGATACGCAGTATTTT,CASSQDDSGSHTDTQYF
TRBV5-6,.,TRBJ2-7,.,TGTGCCAGCAGCTTTTGGGGAAGCTACGAGCAGTACTTC,CASSFWGSYEQYF
TRBV28,.,TRBJ2-7,.,TGTGCCAGCAGTTCTCCTATAGGCGAGCAGTACTTC,CASSSPIGEQYF
TRBV28,TRBD2,TRBJ2-3,.,TGTGCCAGCTACCGCTGGCGGGAGGGAACAGATACGCAGTATTTT,CASYRWREGTDTQYF
TRBV6-1,TRBD2,TRBJ2-7,.,TGTGCCAGCAGTGAGCTAGCGGGAGGTCCGTCCTCCTACGAGCAGTACTTC,CASSELAGGPSSYEQYF
TRBV15,.,TRBJ2-5,.,TGTGCCACCAATCAGAGGTACCAAGAGACCCAGTACTTC,CATNQRYQETQYF
TRBV7-2,.,TRBJ2-7,.,TGTGCCAGCAGCTTAGGCCAGGGGACCCACGAGCAGTACTTC,CASSLGQGTHEQYF
TRBV6-1,.,TRBJ1-1,once,TGTGCCAGCAGTGAACAGGGGAAACACACTGAAGCTTTCTTT,CASSEQGKHTEAFF
TRBV29-1,TRBD1,TRBJ1-1,.,TGCAGCGTTGAGGGACAGGTCGAGTTTGGCACTGAAGCTTTCTTT,CSVEGQVEFGTEAFF
TRBV16,.,TRBJ1-5,.,TGTGCCAGCAGCCAATCCGGCCGCAATCAGCCCCAGCATTTT,CASSQSGRNQPQHF
TRBV11-2,.,TRBJ1-5,.,TGTGCCAGCAGCTTTGCGGGGAAAGATCAGCCCCAGCATTTT,CASSFAGKDQPQHF
TRBV4-1,.,TRBJ1-2,.,TGCGCCAGCAGCCAAGATCTGAACTATGGCTACACCTTC,CASSQDLNYGYTF
TRBV4-3,TRBD1,TRBJ2-2,.,TGCGCCAGCAGCCAAGGACAGGGGACCACCGGGGAGCTGTTTTTT,CASSQGQGTTGELFF
TRBV27,TRBD1,TRBJ1-1,.,TGTGCCAGCTACCATACGGGACAGGGGGCGATGAACACTGAAGCTTTCTTT,CASYHTGQGAMNTEAFF
TRBV6-6,.,TRBJ1-1,once,TGTGGGACAGCAGCGAACACTGAAGCTTTCTTT,CGTAANTEAFF
TRBV28,TRBD1,TRBJ1-2,.,TGTGCCAGCAGCTTTACAGGGGAAAACTATGGCTACACCTTC,CASSFTGENYGYTF
TRBV7-9,.,TRBJ1-2,few,TGTGCCAGCACCACCACTGGGAGCTACACCTTC,CASTTTGSYTF
TRBV9,.,TRBJ2-7,.,TGTGCCAGCAGCGTAGGTCCCTTCTACGAGCAGTACTTC,CASSVGPFYEQYF
TRBV19,.,TRBJ1-1,.,TGTGCTACTAGAGGGAGACAGAACACTGAAGCTTTCTTT,CATRGRQNTEAFF
TRBV7-9,TRBD2,TRBJ2-5,.,TGTGCCAGCAGCTTACTACGGGGTAGCGGGAGCCTGAACCAAGAGACCCAGTACTTC,CASSLLRGSGSLNQETQYF
TRBV6-5,.,TRBJ1-2,.,TGTGCCAGCAGTTCCAGTCACAGGACCTATGGCTACACCTTC,CASSSSHRTYGYTF
TRBV6-6,TRBD1,TRBJ2-7,.,TGTGCCAGCAGTTACTCCACCGACAGGGTCCACGAGCAGTACTTC,CASSYSTDRVHEQYF
TRBV27,.,TRBJ2-7,.,TGTGCCAGCAGTTATGGCTCCTCTGCTATGCAGTACTTC,CASSYGSSAMQYF
TRBV6-1,TRBD2,TRBJ2-1,.,TGTGCCAGCAGTGGACTAGCTCCTGAGCAGTTCTTC,CASSGLAPEQFF
TRBV28,.,TRBJ2-7,.,TGTGCCAGCAGCTCCACCGGGGGGCGGGACTCCTACGAGCAGTACTTC,CASSSTGGRDSYEQYF
TRBV6-5,TRBD1,TRBJ2-7,.,TGTGCCAGCAGTTACCGAGACCGGGACAGCTCCTACGAGCAGTACTTC,CASSYRDRDSSYEQYF
TRBV5-1,.,TRBJ2-3,once,TGCGCCAGCAGTTATTCGGACGTCATCACAGATACGCAGTATTTT,CASSYSDVITDTQYF
TRBV9,.,TRBJ1-2,once,TGTGCCAGCAGCTCTCCTAGGACAGCCACTAACTATGGCTACACCTTC,CASSSPRTATNYGYTF
TRBV9,.,TRBJ2-7,.,TGTGCCAGCAGCGTAGACGGTAGCGGCTACGAGCAGTACTTC,CASSVDGSGYEQYF
TRBV5-1,.,TRBJ2-7,once,TGCGCCAGCAGCTTGGGACGGGGAAGTGGCCGGGAGCAGTACTTC,CASSLGRGSGREQYF
TRBV29-1,.,TRBJ2-1,few,TGCAGCGTTGACACCAGACTCTACAATGAGCAGTTCTTC,CSVDTRLYNEQFF
TRBV25-1,.,TRBJ2-5,.,TGTGCCAGCAGTGAATACGGTCAGGGAGAAGAGACCCAGTACTTC,CASSEYGQGEETQYF
TRBV28,.,TRBJ1-1,.,TGTGCCAGCAGTTTATGGGCAGAGACGAACACTGAAGCTTTCTTT,CASSLWAETNTEAFF
TRBV6-6,TRBD1,TRBJ1-5,.,TGTGCCAGCAGGTCCGGGACAGGGGGGAATCAGCCCCAGCATTTT,CASRSGTGGNQPQHF
TRBV15,.,TRBJ2-1,.,TGTGCCACCAGCAGAGATTTCTCCGACAATGAGCAGTTCTTC,CATSRDFSDNEQFF
TRBV28,.,TRBJ2-1,.,TGTGCCAGCAGTCCAAGACTCAATGAGCAGTTCTTC,CASSPRLNEQFF
TRBV9,.,TRBJ2-6,.,TGTGCCAGCAGCGTTACCCGGGAGCCTGGGGCCAACGTCCTGACTTTC,CASSVTREPGANVLTF
TRBV9,TRBD1,TRBJ2-6,.,TGTGCCAGCAGCCCACTTGGACAGGGTCAGTCTGGGGCCAACGTCCTGACTTTC,CASSPLGQGQSGANVLTF
TRBV19,.,TRBJ2-3,.,TGTGCCAGTAGATCCCAGGGGGAGGCTAGCACAGATACGCAGTATTTT,CASRSQGEASTDTQYF
TRBV27,TRBD1,TRBJ1-2,.,TGTGCCAGCAGTTTAAGGCCAGGGGGTGGTGGCTACACCTTC,CASSLRPGGGGYTF
TRBV28,.,TRBJ2-7,medium-sized,TGTGCCAGCAGCCTCGGGACCGCCGGGGAGCAGTACTTC,CASSLGTAGEQYF
TRBV14,.,TRBJ2-6,.,TGTGCCAGCAGCTCTAACGACGTCTCTGGGGCCAACGTCCTGACTTTC,CASSSNDVSGANVLTF
TRBV5-4,.,TRBJ2-2,.,TGCGCCAGCAGCCAAGGTTTGGAGGGAGAGTTAACCGGGGAGCTGTTTTTT,CASSQGLEGELTGELFF
TRBV19,.,TRBJ2-3,.,TGTGCCAGTAGTATAGCTCGGTTGGGCCCATCAACTAATACGCAGTATTTT,CASSIARLGPSTNTQYF
TRBV7-2,TRBD1,TRBJ2-7,once,TGTGCCAGCAGCTTAGTCGGACAGGGTTTGTGGGAGGAGCAGTACTTC,CASSLVGQGLWEEQYF
TRBV12-5,.,TRBJ2-1,.,TGTGCTAGTGGCTGGGGCAATGAGCAGTTCTTC,CASGWGNEQFF
TRBV6-5,TRBD2,TRBJ2-1,.,TGTGCCAGCACCCCGACTAGCGGGGTTTACAATGAGCAGTTCTTC,CASTPTSGVYNEQFF